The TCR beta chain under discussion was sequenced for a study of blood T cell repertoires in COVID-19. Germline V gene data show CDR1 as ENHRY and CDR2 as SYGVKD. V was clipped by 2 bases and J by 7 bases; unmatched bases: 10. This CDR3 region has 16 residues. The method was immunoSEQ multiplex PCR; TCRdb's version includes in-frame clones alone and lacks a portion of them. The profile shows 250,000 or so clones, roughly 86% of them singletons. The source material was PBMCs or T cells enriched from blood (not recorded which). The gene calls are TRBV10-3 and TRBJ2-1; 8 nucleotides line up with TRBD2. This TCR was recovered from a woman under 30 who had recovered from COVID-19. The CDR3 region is CAISEAELADSNEQFF. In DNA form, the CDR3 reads TGTGCCATCAGTGAGGCGGAACTAGCGGACAGTAATGAGCAGTTCTTC.